One sample yielded the 14 T cell receptor beta chains listed below, sequenced in a study of shared clonotypes between healthy human individuals. The method was immunoSEQ multiplex PCR; TCRdb's version includes in-frame clones alone and lacks a portion of them. This sample has 550,000 to 700,000 clones, with 73% found just once. Specimen: memory CD4+ T cells sorted from blood. Documented subset: CD45RA-negative fraction. The receptors shown here come from a woman aged 30 to 39 in good health.

In DNA, the CDR3 is TGTGCCAGCAGTGAAAGAGCAGGGGGATCGGACGAGCAGTACTTC. It yields the protein CASSERAGGSDEQYF. The rearrangement joins TRBV2 to TRBJ2-7; the match to TRBD1 covers 7 bases. Trimming cost V 2 bases and J 5 bases; bases outside gene matches: 9. The CDR3 contains 15 residues. The germline V gene has CDR1 SNHLY and CDR2 FYNNEI.

This sequence joins TRBV5-1 and TRBJ2-1; 12 bases match TRBD2. V shed 1 base and J 5 bases; nucleotides not matched to a gene: 4. The CDR3 spans 16 residues. Per germline, CDR1 SGHRS and CDR2 YFSETQ. The CDR3 spells CASSLRTSGMNNEQFF. The CDR3 region has the DNA TGCGCCAGCAGCTTGAGGACTAGCGGGATGAACAATGAGCAGTTCTTC.

The chain joins TRBV7-9 to TRBJ2-7; a weak D match, TRBD1 (5 bases). Between the trimmed V and J ends, which lost 5 bases and 6 bases, there was a span of 14 bases. The CDR3 is 13 amino acids. Germline V lookup: CDR1 SEHNR, CDR2 FQNEAQ (reference sequence). CDR3 in amino acids: CASSKPDRSEQYF. The CDR3 DNA is TGTGCCAGCAGCAAACCAGACAGATCCGAGCAGTACTTC.

This chain links TRBV5-1 with TRBJ2-5, with a possible D match to TRBD1 (6 bases). This CDR3 is built from 14 residues. V shed 4 bases and J shed 0 bases, with 10 bases lying between them. Germline V gene lookup returns CDR1 SGHRS and CDR2 YFSETQ. The CDR3 DNA is TGCGCCAGCAGCCGAGGGACAAACCAAGAGACCCAGTACTTC. Its protein is CASSRGTNQETQYF.

This chain uses TRBV6-6 with TRBJ2-7; D may be TRBD1 (5 bases). Germline values: CDR1 MNHNY, CDR2 SVGAGI (reference sequence). The CDR3 spans 14 residues. The V and J ends lost 6 bases and 0 bases respectively, with 12 bases between them. CDR3 bases: TGTGCCAGCAGCAGCTCAACAGGCTCCTACGAGCAGTACTTC. This codes for CASSSSTGSYEQYF.

This clone was picked up a small number of times. The rearrangement joins TRBV6-6 to TRBJ2-3, with TRBD2 matching 7 bases. With 1 base clipped from V and 5 bases from J, the junction kept 6 bases outside the gene matches. Germline CDR1 MNHNY, CDR2 SVGAGI (reference sequence). This CDR3 is 15 amino acids long. The CDR3: CASSYFGEGLDTQYF. DNA for the CDR3: TGTGCCAGCAGTTACTTCGGGGAGGGCCTAGATACGCAGTATTTT.

The rearrangement uses TRBV19 and TRBJ2-2; TRBD1 is a possible D gene (6 bases). From germline, CDR1 is LNHDA and CDR2 SQIVND (reference sequence). V shed 3 bases and J shed 0 bases, with 11 bases lying between them. CDR3 length: 16 amino acids. The DNA of the CDR3 is TGTGCCAGTAGTATGGACAGTGTCGCGAACACCGGGGAGCTGTTTTTT. Translated: CASSMDSVANTGELFF.

The count of this clone is one. This chain connects TRBV7-9 to TRBJ1-5, with D uncertain. Germline V gene sequence: CDR1 SEHNR, CDR2 FQNEAQ (reference sequence). The V and J ends lost 4 bases and 6 bases respectively, with 7 bases between them. CDR3 length: 12 residues. CDR3 in DNA: TGTGCCAGCAGCTCAGAATTTCAGCCCCAGCATTTT. Amino acid sequence: CASSSEFQPQHF.

Notes on this clone: Other DNA sequences from this sample encode an identical CDR3 as well. The chain carries TRBV10-3 and TRBJ2-7; D unclear. This CDR3 contains 14 residues. The ends were cut back, 3 bases at V and 0 bases at J, with 9 bases in the middle. CDR1 and CDR2 from the germline V gene are ENHRY and SYGVKD. The CDR3 protein is CAISDPPSSYEQYF. The CDR3 region has the DNA TGTGCCATCAGTGATCCCCCCTCCTCCTACGAGCAGTACTTC.

The chain recombines TRBV5-1 with TRBJ1-4; D is perhaps TRBD1 (5 bases). Germline V gene data show CDR1 as SGHRS and CDR2 as YFSETQ. The V end was cut by 6 bases, the J end by 7 bases, with 16 bases between. The CDR3 loop spans 14 amino acids. The CDR3 DNA reads as TGCGCCAGCACCCTCCAGGGAGGGAGTGAAAAACTGTTTTTT. The encoded protein is CASTLQGGSEKLFF.

V is TRBV7-3 and J is TRBJ2-5; D may be TRBD2 (6 bases). The CDR3 length is 15 residues. Germline V gives CDR1 SGHTA, CDR2 FQGTGA. V lost 1 base to trimming and J lost 2 bases, with 11 bases between them. The CDR3 region is CASSLISGPQETQYF. The CDR3 nucleotides are TGTGCCAGCAGCTTAATAAGCGGGCCGCAAGAGACCCAGTACTTC.

This clone was picked up many times. CDR3 DNA: TGTGCCAGCACGGGACCCGACCCCTACACAGATACGCAGTATTTT. It translates to CASTGPDPYTDTQYF. This chain joins TRBV2 and TRBJ2-3; D may be TRBD1 or TRBD2 (5 bases each). The V and J ends lost 7 bases and 2 bases respectively, with 16 bases between them. The CDR3 loop spans 15 amino acids. Germline assignment: CDR1 SNHLY and CDR2 FYNNEI.

This clone was recorded only once. Other DNA sequences of this sample code for an identical CDR3. The genes are TRBV28 and TRBJ2-5; D possibly matches TRBD1 or TRBD2 (5 bases each). This CDR3 has 13 residues. Germline V gives CDR1 MDHEN, CDR2 SYDVKM. V was shortened by 2 bases and J by 1 base, with 5 bases between the two germline ends. In DNA form, the CDR3 reads TGTGCCAGCAGTTTAGGGGGCCAAGAGACCCAGTACTTC. Translated, it gives CASSLGGQETQYF. The variable domain in full, with the rest retrieved from reference TRBV28 and TRBJ2-5, is DVKVTQSSRYLVKRTGEKVFLECVQDMDHENMFWYRQDPGLGLRLIYFSYDVKMKEKGDIPEGYSVSREKKERFSLILESASTNQTSMYLCASSLGGQETQYFGPGTRLLVL.

The V and J genes are TRBV10-1 and TRBJ1-3; TRBD1 might be the D (6 bases). The CDR3 has 14 amino acids. V dropped 6 bases and J dropped 4 bases, with 13 bases sitting between them. Germline V CDR1 and CDR2: WNHNN, SYGVQD (reference sequence). The CDR3 loop is CASRAGTGGNTIYF. CDR3 in DNA: TGCGCCAGCAGGGCCGGAACAGGGGGAAACACCATATATTTT.